This TCR beta chain is drawn from a study of CD8 T cells in ankylosing spondylitis. Germline V CDR1 and CDR2: LNHDA, SQIVND (reference sequence). The CDR3 runs to 15 residues. The V segment lost 3 bases and the J segment 4 bases; nucleotides outside the gene matches: 7. TCRdb re-called the 5' RACE reads through MiXCR, storing one row per CDR3 protein. The sample lists tens of thousands of distinct CDR3 sequences, about a tenth occurring once. The chain uses TRBV19 and TRBJ2-5, with 8 bases aligning to TRBD2. The sequence was collected from a male donor with ankylosing spondylitis or in good health (not recorded which). The sample consisted of blood, either unsorted or a sorted T cell fraction (not recorded which). CDR3 in amino acids: CASSIRGLVAETQYF. CDR3 DNA sequence: TGTGCCAGTAGTATTAGGGGACTAGTGGCAGAGACCCAGTACTTC.